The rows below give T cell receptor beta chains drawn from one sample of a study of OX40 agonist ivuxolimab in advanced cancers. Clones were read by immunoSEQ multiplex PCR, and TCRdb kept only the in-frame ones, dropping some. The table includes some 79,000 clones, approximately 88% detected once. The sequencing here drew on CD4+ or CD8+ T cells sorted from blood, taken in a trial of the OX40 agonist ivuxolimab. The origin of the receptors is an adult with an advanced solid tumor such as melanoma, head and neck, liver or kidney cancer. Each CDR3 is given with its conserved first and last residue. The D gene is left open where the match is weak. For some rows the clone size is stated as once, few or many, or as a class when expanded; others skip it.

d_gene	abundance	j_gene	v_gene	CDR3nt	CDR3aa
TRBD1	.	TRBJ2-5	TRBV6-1	TGTGCCAGCAGTCAGGACAGGGCGACCCAGTACTTC	CASSQDRATQYF
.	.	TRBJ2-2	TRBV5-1	TGCGCCAGCAGTAACGAAGCGAACACCGGGGAGCTGTTTTTT	CASSNEANTGELFF
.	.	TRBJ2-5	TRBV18	TGTGCCAGCTCACCGCAAGAGACCCAGTACTTC	CASSPQETQYF
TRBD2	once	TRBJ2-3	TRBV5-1	TGCGCCAGCAGCTTAAGACTAGCGGGAGGAAGGGGAGATACGCAGTATTTT	CASSLRLAGGRGDTQYF
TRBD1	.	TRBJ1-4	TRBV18	TGTGCCAGCTCACAACAGGGGGCGACTAATGAAAAACTGTTTTTT	CASSQQGATNEKLFF
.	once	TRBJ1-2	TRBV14	TGTGCCAGCAGCCAAGATCCAGGAGGGGGGGTCGACTATGGCTACACCTTC	CASSQDPGGGVDYGYTF
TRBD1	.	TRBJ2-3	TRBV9	TGTGCCAGCAGCGCGGGGGACAGGAACACAGATACGCAGTATTTT	CASSAGDRNTDTQYF
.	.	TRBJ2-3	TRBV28	TGTGCCAGCCTAGCTGCAGATACGCAGTATTTT	CASLAADTQYF
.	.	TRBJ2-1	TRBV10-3	TGTGCCATCGGACAGTCACAAAACAATGAGCAGTTCTTC	CAIGQSQNNEQFF
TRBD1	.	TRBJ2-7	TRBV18	TGTGCCAGCTCACCCCCCCGGGGACAGGGACCCGAGCAGTACTTC	CASSPPRGQGPEQYF
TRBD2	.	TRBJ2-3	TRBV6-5	TGTGCCAGCAGTTCATTAGCGGGAGGGATTCCAGATACGCAGTATTTT	CASSSLAGGIPDTQYF
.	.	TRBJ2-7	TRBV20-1	TGCAGTGCGAGCCACTACGAGCAGTACTTC	CSASHYEQYF
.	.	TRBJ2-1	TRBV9	TGTGCCAGCAGCGTAGTCTCGGGAACCTCCTACAATGAGCAGTTCTTC	CASSVVSGTSYNEQFF
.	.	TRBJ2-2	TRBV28	TGTGCCAGCAGCCAACCTACTAGCACCGGGGAGCTGTTTTTT	CASSQPTSTGELFF
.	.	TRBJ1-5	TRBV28	TGTGCCAGCAGTTTAGGGACGTTCAAGAAGCCCCAGCATTTT	CASSLGTFKKPQHF
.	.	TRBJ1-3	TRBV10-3	TGTGCCATCAGTGGGGACTCAACGGGAAACACCATATATTTT	CAISGDSTGNTIYF
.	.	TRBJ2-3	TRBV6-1	TGTGCCAGCAGTTTTGTAAGGGTGGGGGATACGCAGTATTTT	CASSFVRVGDTQYF
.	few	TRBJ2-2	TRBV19	TGTGCCAGTAGTATAGGCCCCTACGGGGCCGGGGAGCTGTTTTTT	CASSIGPYGAGELFF